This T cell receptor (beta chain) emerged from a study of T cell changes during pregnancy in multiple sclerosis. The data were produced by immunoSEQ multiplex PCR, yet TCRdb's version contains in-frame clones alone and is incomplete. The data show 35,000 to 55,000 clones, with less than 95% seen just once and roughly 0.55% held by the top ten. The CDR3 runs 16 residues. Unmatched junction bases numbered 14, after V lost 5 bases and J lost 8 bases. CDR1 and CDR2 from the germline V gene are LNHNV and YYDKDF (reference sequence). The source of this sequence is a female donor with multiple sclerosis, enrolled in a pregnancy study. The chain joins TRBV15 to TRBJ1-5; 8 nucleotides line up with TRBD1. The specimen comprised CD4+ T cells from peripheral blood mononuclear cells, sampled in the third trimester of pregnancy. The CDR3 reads CATSGTGQGLGEPQHF. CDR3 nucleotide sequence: TGTGCCACCAGCGGAACCGGACAGGGTTTGGGGGAGCCCCAGCATTTT.